Below, 30 T cell receptor beta chains from the same sample are listed, as sequenced in a study of T cell changes during pregnancy in multiple sclerosis. Profiling relied on immunoSEQ multiplex PCR, and the TCRdb table lists in-frame clones only, not all of them. Altogether approximately 92,000 clones are present, 92% being singletons, with the ten largest covering 1.5%. Sequences were derived from peripheral blood, sampled in the first trimester of pregnancy. These TCRs come from a female donor with multiple sclerosis, enrolled in a pregnancy study.

The chain employs TRBV30 and TRBJ2-7, with 13 bases that match TRBD2. Per germline, CDR1 GTSNPN and CDR2 SVGIG (reference sequence). The CDR3 consists of 15 residues. The V gene end was trimmed by 7 bases and the J gene end by 5 bases; junction bases not matched to a gene: 11. DNA for the CDR3: TGTGCCTTCCACTCCCTTGGGACTAGCGGGAACGAGCAGTACTTC. This codes for CAFHSLGTSGNEQYF.

V is TRBV19 and J is TRBJ1-1, with a weak D call TRBD1 (5 bases). CDR3 length equals 14 residues. V was shortened by 5 bases and J by 1 base, with 11 bases between the two germline ends. Germline CDR1 LNHDA, CDR2 SQIVND (reference sequence). CDR3 nucleotide sequence: TGTGCCAGTAGTCCTCCTCAGGGGAACACTGAAGCTTTCTTT. Its translation: CASSPPQGNTEAFF.

This chain connects TRBV5-1 to TRBJ2-1; D unresolved. The CDR3 contains 13 residues. Germline loops: CDR1 SGHRS, CDR2 YFSETQ. V gave up 2 bases and J gave up 0 bases, with 3 bases separating them. CDR3 coding DNA: TGCGCCAGCAGCTTCCTCTCCTACAATGAGCAGTTCTTC. Protein sequence: CASSFLSYNEQFF. Drawing the rest from reference TRBV5-1 and TRBJ2-1, the complete variable domain is KAGVTQTPRYLIKTRGQQVTLSCSPISGHRSVSWYQQTPGQGLQFLFEYFSETQRNKGNFPGRFSGRQFSNSRSEMNVSTLELGDSALYLCASSFLSYNEQFFGPGTRLTVL.

The V gene is TRBV7-9, the J gene TRBJ2-7, with D hard to call. Per germline, CDR1 SEHNR and CDR2 FQNEAQ (reference sequence). Between the trimmed V and J ends, which lost 10 bases and 1 base, there was a span of 17 bases. The CDR3 runs 14 residues. The CDR3 is CATSEAVSSYEQYF. In DNA form, the CDR3 reads TGTGCCACCAGTGAGGCTGTTAGTTCCTACGAGCAGTACTTC. Using reference TRBV7-9 and TRBJ2-7 for the parts outside the CDR3, the full variable domain is DTGVSQNPRHKITKRGQNVTFRCDPISEHNRLYWYRQTLGQGPEFLTYFQNEAQLEKSRLLSDRFSAERPKGSFSTLEIQRTEQGDSAMYLCATSEAVSSYEQYFGPGTRLTVT.

V gene TRBV19 combines with J gene TRBJ2-1, with TRBD2 matching 10 bases. The CDR3 spans 15 residues. Germline V lookup: CDR1 LNHDA, CDR2 SQIVND (reference sequence). V lost 5 bases and J lost 7; bases outside the gene matches: 8. CDR3 coding DNA: TGTGCCAGTAGTCTTCTAGCGGGAGTGCGGAATGAGCAGTTCTTC. Translation: CASSLLAGVRNEQFF. Drawing the rest from reference TRBV19 and TRBJ2-1, the complete variable domain is DGGITQSPKYLFRKEGQNVTLSCEQNLNHDAMYWYRQDPGQGLRLIYYSQIVNDFQKGDIAEGYSVSREKKESFPLTVTSAQKNPTAFYLCASSLLAGVRNEQFFGPGTRLTVL.

The chain uses TRBV30 and TRBJ1-2; 10 bases fit TRBD1. CDR1 is GTSNPN, CDR2 SVGIG, per germline (reference sequence). V was clipped by 3 bases and J by 7 bases; unmatched bases: 8. This CDR3 contains 14 residues. The CDR3 sequence is CAWRAGTGAGGYTF. As DNA, the CDR3 is TGTGCCTGGAGAGCCGGGACAGGGGCCGGTGGCTACACCTTC.

The chain has TRBV5-1 and TRBJ1-1; 7 nucleotides match TRBD1. Germline-derived CDR1 and CDR2 are SGHRS and YFSETQ. Unmatched junction bases numbered 5, after V lost 2 bases and J lost 1 base. This CDR3 has 15 residues. CDR3 nucleotide sequence: TGCGCCAGCAGCTTAGGGGGACAGCAGAACACTGAAGCTTTCTTT. It yields the protein CASSLGGQQNTEAFF.

This clone was detected only once. V gene TRBV18 combines with J gene TRBJ1-1, with unresolved D. V was trimmed by 2 bases and J by 4 bases, leaving 11 bases between them. This CDR3 is 14 amino acids long. CDR1 and CDR2 from the germline V gene are KGHSH and LQKENI. The CDR3 DNA is TGTGCCAGCTCACCATTCCGGGATCTCACTGAAGCTTTCTTT. Its translation: CASSPFRDLTEAFF.

The chain employs TRBV4-1 and TRBJ2-7, with 8 bases matching TRBD2. The germline gives CDR1 MGHRA, CDR2 YSYEKL. V was clipped by 2 bases and J by 0 bases; unmatched bases: 6. CDR3 length equals 16 residues. The CDR3 DNA is TGCGCCAGCAGCCAACCCGTGAGCGGGGGCTCCTACGAGCAGTACTTC. It is translated as CASSQPVSGGSYEQYF.

This chain joins TRBV9 and TRBJ1-2, with a weak D call TRBD1 (6 bases). CDR3 length: 14 amino acids. Trimming removed 4 bases from V and 1 base from J, with 11 bases in between. Germline V CDR1 and CDR2: SGDLS, YYNGEE. The CDR3 DNA sequence: TGTGCCAGCAGCTGGGACATCCTTAACTATGGCTACACCTTC. Amino acid sequence: CASSWDILNYGYTF.

The V gene is TRBV19, the J gene TRBJ1-2, with D uncertain. Per the germline V gene, CDR1 is LNHDA and CDR2 is SQIVND (reference sequence). V shed 6 bases and J shed 4 bases, with 12 bases lying between them. This CDR3 comprises 13 residues. The chain's CDR3 is CASSPYAAYGYTF. CDR3 nucleotides: TGTGCCAGTAGCCCCTATGCGGCCTATGGCTACACCTTC.

The V and J genes are TRBV7-9 and TRBJ1-1; TRBD1 agrees at 8 bases. V lost 5 bases to trimming and J lost 6 bases; unmatched junction nucleotides: 8. This CDR3 contains 14 residues. Germline V lookup: CDR1 SEHNR, CDR2 FQNEAQ (reference sequence). The CDR3 region is CASSLTDRAAEAFF. The CDR3 nucleotides are TGTGCCAGCAGCCTCACGGACAGGGCAGCTGAAGCTTTCTTT.

The gene calls are TRBV4-1 and TRBJ1-2, with 11 bases lining up with TRBD1. Germline CDR1 and CDR2: MGHRA and YSYEKL. V lost 4 bases, J lost 5 bases, and 3 bases stayed unmatched. This CDR3 contains 14 residues. This chain's CDR3 is CASSLGQGAYGYTF. CDR3 nucleotide sequence: TGCGCCAGCAGCCTAGGACAGGGGGCTTATGGCTACACCTTC.

This clone is a singleton in its sample. This rearrangement joins TRBV29-1 to TRBJ2-1; D is possibly TRBD2 (5 bases). The CDR3 runs to 14 residues. Germline V gives CDR1 SQVTM, CDR2 ANQGSEA. V lost 7 bases and J lost 1, with 14 bases in between. The CDR3: CSASRSGSYNEQFF. The CDR3 DNA reads TGCAGCGCCTCTAGGAGCGGTTCCTACAATGAGCAGTTCTTC.

The chain employs TRBV28 and TRBJ1-1; 7 bases are shared with TRBD1. Germline V gene data show CDR1 as MDHEN and CDR2 as SYDVKM. Trimming took 2 bases from V and 2 from J; bases not matched to a gene: 5. This CDR3 has 15 residues. CDR3 loop: CASSLGDRPNTEAFF. The CDR3 DNA is TGTGCCAGCAGTTTAGGGGACAGACCCAACACTGAAGCTTTCTTT.

CDR3 protein: CASSQRLGQRAYEQYF. The CDR3 DNA reads as TGCGCCAGCAGCCAAAGGCTGGGACAGAGAGCCTACGAGCAGTACTTC. This chain uses TRBV4-3 with TRBJ2-7, with 7 bases fitting TRBD1. The CDR3 runs 16 residues. Per the germline V gene, CDR1 is LGHNA and CDR2 is YSLEER. V was clipped by 2 bases and J by 2 bases; unmatched bases: 9.

This clone is a singleton in its sample. The chain links TRBV5-1 to TRBJ2-6; D is unresolved. Germline V gene sequence: CDR1 SGHRS, CDR2 YFSETQ. Trimming took 2 bases from V and 5 from J, leaving 8 bases between them. The CDR3 runs to 14 residues. CDR3 bases: TGCGCCAGCAGCTTCAATTCCAGGGCCAACGTCCTGACTTTC. It is translated as CASSFNSRANVLTF.

The V call is TRBV7-6, the J call TRBJ1-2, with TRBD1 matching 7 bases. This CDR3 contains 17 residues. J was trimmed by 7 bases and V by 3 bases; bases with no gene match: 17. Germline CDR1 reads SGHVS; CDR2 reads FNYEAQ. CDR3: CASSFHRAGDRESGYTF. Written as DNA, the CDR3 is TGTGCCAGCAGCTTCCACCGCGCGGGCGACAGGGAATCTGGCTACACCTTC.

The chain joins TRBV28 to TRBJ2-5, with 7 positions matching TRBD2. V shed 1 base, J shed 4 bases, and the junction held 15 bases outside the gene matches. Germline lookup yields CDR1 MDHEN and CDR2 SYDVKM. The CDR3 contains 18 residues. CDR3 coding DNA: TGTGCCAGCAGTTTATCGGGAACGCGGGAGACAACGGCAGAGACCCAGTACTTC. Translated, it gives CASSLSGTRETTAETQYF.

This clone was detected a few times. The chain couples TRBV4-1 to TRBJ2-1; possible D gene TRBD1, 7 bases. This CDR3 contains 17 residues. The germline CDR1 and CDR2 sequences are MGHRA and YSYEKL. Trimming removed 3 bases from V and 2 bases from J, with 17 bases in between. CDR3 protein: CASSHEQGRLAYNEQFF. CDR3 in DNA: TGCGCCAGCAGCCACGAACAGGGGAGGCTAGCCTACAATGAGCAGTTCTTC.

This sequence joins TRBV7-9 and TRBJ2-1; 7 nucleotides match TRBD2. The germline V gene encodes CDR1 SEHNR and CDR2 FQNEAQ (reference sequence). The trim removed 4 bases at V and 8 bases at J, leaving 8 bases unmatched. The CDR3 is 14 amino acids. The CDR3 reads CASSSGLVGDEQFF. The CDR3 DNA follows: TGTGCCAGCAGCTCCGGACTAGTAGGCGATGAGCAGTTCTTC.

This clone was observed a single time. The chain recombines TRBV6-5 with TRBJ1-1; D is unresolved. Germline assignment: CDR1 MNHEY and CDR2 SVGAGI. V lost 2 bases and J 3 bases, leaving 10 bases between the germline ends. CDR3 length: 14 amino acids. The chain's CDR3 is CASSYRNGDTEAFF. The DNA for the CDR3 is TGTGCCAGCAGTTACCGAAACGGGGACACTGAAGCTTTCTTT.

There are a few counts of this clone. The V call is TRBV27, the J call TRBJ1-1; D is uncertain. Germline V CDR1 and CDR2: MNHEY, SMNVEV (reference sequence). The V and J ends lost 0 bases and 8 bases respectively, with 16 bases between them. This CDR3 contains 15 residues. DNA for the CDR3: TGTGCCAGCAGTTTATCTGGTTATCGTATAGCCGAAGCTTTCTTT. It yields the protein CASSLSGYRIAEAFF.

The gene calls are TRBV2 and TRBJ2-1, with 9 bases lining up with TRBD1. CDR3 size: 16 residues. Germline CDR1 and CDR2: SNHLY and FYNNEI. With V trimmed by 6 bases and J by 3 bases, 9 bases remained unmatched. CDR3 coding DNA: TGTGCCAGCAGGTCGTTGCGGGACAGGGTCTACAATGAGCAGTTCTTC. Its translation is CASRSLRDRVYNEQFF.

This clone was found a few times. The chain links TRBV4-1 to TRBJ1-1, with D possibly being TRBD1 (5 bases). Germline V gene lookup returns CDR1 MGHRA and CDR2 YSYEKL. The CDR3 length is 15 residues. Between the trimmed V and J ends, which lost 1 base and 1 base, there was a span of 10 bases. As DNA, the CDR3 is TGCGCCAGCAGCCAAGTGGGGACTGGGAACACTGAAGCTTTCTTT. It yields the protein CASSQVGTGNTEAFF.

In its sample, this clone was seen once. V usage is TRBV4-1 and J usage is TRBJ1-2, with 8 nucleotides matching TRBD1. The trim removed 4 bases at V and 3 bases at J, leaving 4 bases unmatched. The CDR3 sequence is 14 residues long. CDR1 and CDR2 (germline): MGHRA, YSYEKL. This chain's CDR3 is CASSPSTGDYGYTF. CDR3 bases: TGCGCCAGCAGCCCCTCGACAGGGGACTATGGCTACACCTTC.

The genes are TRBV18 and TRBJ1-5, with D possibly matching TRBD1 (5 bases). Germline V gene data show CDR1 as KGHSH and CDR2 as LQKENI. Trimming left V 4 bases short and J 4 bases short, with 8 bases between. This CDR3 has 13 residues. CDR3 sequence: CASSLDRNQPQHF. CDR3 bases: TGTGCCAGCTCACTCGACAGAAATCAGCCCCAGCATTTT.

The rearrangement joins TRBV18 to TRBJ2-3; 9 bases agree with TRBD2. CDR3 length equals 16 residues. Germline CDR1 and CDR2: KGHSH and LQKENI. The trim removed 0 bases at V and 3 bases at J, leaving 4 bases unmatched. CDR3 residues: CASSPPGLAGTDTQYF. The CDR3 region has the DNA TGTGCCAGCTCACCACCTGGGCTAGCGGGGACAGATACGCAGTATTTT.

This CDR3 is CASRMTGAAEAFF. DNA for the CDR3: TGTGCCAGCAGAATGACAGGGGCCGCTGAAGCTTTCTTT. The chain is built from TRBV28 and TRBJ1-1; 8 bases align to TRBD1. In germline, CDR1 is MDHEN, CDR2 SYDVKM. CDR3 length: 13 amino acids. The V gene end was trimmed by 6 bases and the J gene end by 6 bases; junction bases not matched to a gene: 6. Full variable domain (rest looked up from reference TRBV28 and TRBJ1-1): DVKVTQSSRYLVKRTGEKVFLECVQDMDHENMFWYRQDPGLGLRLIYFSYDVKMKEKGDIPEGYSVSREKKERFSLILESASTNQTSMYLCASRMTGAAEAFFGQGTRLTVV.

This clone showed up just a few times. The V call is TRBV5-1, the J call TRBJ1-2; no definite D call. The V gene lost 6 bases and the J gene lost 4 bases, with 16 bases spanning the gap. The CDR3 length is 14 residues. Per the germline V gene, CDR1 is SGHRS and CDR2 is YFSETQ. CDR3 nucleotides: TGCGCCAGCACCCTTAACAGAGCCTTCTATGGCTACACCTTC. Protein: CASTLNRAFYGYTF.